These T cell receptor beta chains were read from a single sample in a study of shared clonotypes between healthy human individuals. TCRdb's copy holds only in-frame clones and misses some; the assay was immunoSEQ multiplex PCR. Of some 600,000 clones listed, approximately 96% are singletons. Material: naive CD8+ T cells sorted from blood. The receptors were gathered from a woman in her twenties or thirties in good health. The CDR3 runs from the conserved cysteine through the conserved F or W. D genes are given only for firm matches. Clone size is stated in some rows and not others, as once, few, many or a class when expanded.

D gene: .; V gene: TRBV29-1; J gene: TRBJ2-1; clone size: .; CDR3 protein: CSGEGHHEQFF; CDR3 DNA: TGCAGCGGGGAAGGGCATCATGAGCAGTTCTTC
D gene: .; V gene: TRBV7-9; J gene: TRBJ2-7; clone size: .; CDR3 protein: CASSLAPGDYEQYF; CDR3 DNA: TGTGCCAGCAGCTTAGCCCCGGGAGACTACGAGCAGTACTTC
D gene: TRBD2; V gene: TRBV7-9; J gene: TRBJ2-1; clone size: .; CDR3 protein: CASSLPVLIAGSFGTEQFF; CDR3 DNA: TGTGCCAGCAGCCTACCCGTTCTCATAGCGGGAAGCTTCGGGACTGAGCAGTTCTTC
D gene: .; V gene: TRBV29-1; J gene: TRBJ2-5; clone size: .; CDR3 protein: CSVEGFEETQYF; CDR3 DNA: TGCAGCGTTGAGGGTTTTGAAGAGACCCAGTACTTC
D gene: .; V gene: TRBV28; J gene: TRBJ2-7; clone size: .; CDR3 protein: CASSFFGGLSYEQYF; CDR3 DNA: TGTGCCAGCAGTTTTTTTGGCGGACTCTCCTACGAGCAGTACTTC
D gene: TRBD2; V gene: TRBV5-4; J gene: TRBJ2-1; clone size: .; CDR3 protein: CASSLGGTSDEQFF; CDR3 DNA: TGTGCCAGCAGCTTGGGAGGGACTAGCGATGAGCAGTTCTTC
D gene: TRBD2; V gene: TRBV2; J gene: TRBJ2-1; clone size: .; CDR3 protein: CASSEDLRELNEQFF; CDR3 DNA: TGTGCCAGCAGTGAGGATTTGCGGGAGCTGAATGAGCAGTTCTTC
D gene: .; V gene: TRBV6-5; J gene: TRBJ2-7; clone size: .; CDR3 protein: CASSYSPNEQYF; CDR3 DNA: TGTGCCAGCAGTTACTCGCCCAACGAGCAGTACTTC
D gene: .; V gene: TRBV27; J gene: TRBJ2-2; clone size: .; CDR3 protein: CASRWGTGELFF; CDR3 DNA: TGTGCCAGCAGATGGGGGACCGGGGAGCTGTTTTTT
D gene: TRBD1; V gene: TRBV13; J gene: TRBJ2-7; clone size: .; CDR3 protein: CASSSRDRVYEQYF; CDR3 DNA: TGTGCCAGCAGCTCCCGGGACAGGGTCTACGAGCAGTACTTC
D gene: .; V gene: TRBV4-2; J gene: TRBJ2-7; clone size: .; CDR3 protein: CASSQDYPGLYEQYF; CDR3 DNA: TGTGCCAGCAGCCAAGACTATCCTGGACTCTACGAGCAGTACTTC
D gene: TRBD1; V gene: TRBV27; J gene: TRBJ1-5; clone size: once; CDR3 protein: CASSTTGVYQPQHF; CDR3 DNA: TGTGCCAGCAGTACAACAGGGGTTTATCAGCCCCAGCATTTT
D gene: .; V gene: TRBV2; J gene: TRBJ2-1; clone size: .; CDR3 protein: CASSGSGTYNEQFF; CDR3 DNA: TGTGCCAGCAGTGGTAGCGGAACCTACAATGAGCAGTTCTTC
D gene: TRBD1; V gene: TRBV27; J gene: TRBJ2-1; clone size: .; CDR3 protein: CASSLTNRGPFNEQFF; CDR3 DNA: TGTGCCAGCAGTTTAACCAACAGGGGGCCCTTTAATGAGCAGTTCTTC
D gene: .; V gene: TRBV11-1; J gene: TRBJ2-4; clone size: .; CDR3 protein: CASSAQAGVAKNIQYF; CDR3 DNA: TGTGCCAGCAGCGCGCAAGCGGGTGTAGCCAAAAACATTCAGTACTTC
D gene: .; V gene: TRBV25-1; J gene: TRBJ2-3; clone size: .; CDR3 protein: CASSQGGHTQYF; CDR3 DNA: TGTGCCAGCAGTCAGGGGGGACATACGCAGTATTTT
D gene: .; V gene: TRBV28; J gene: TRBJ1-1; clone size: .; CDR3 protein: CASSLLPRWVNTEAFF; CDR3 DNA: TGTGCCAGCAGTTTACTGCCCCGGTGGGTGAACACTGAAGCTTTCTTT
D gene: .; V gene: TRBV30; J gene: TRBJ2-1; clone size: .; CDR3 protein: CAWEVYNEQFF; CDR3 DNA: TGTGCCTGGGAGGTATACAATGAGCAGTTCTTC
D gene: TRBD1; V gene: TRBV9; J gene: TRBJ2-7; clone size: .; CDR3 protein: CASSEGQGAVYEQYF; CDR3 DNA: TGTGCCAGCAGCGAAGGACAGGGGGCAGTGTACGAGCAGTACTTC
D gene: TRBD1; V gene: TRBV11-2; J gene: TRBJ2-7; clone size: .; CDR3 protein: CASSLDPGTGFNEQYF; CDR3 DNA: TGTGCCAGCAGCTTAGATCCCGGGACAGGGTTCAACGAGCAGTACTTC
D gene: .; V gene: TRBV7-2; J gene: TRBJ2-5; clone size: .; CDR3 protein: CASGSPLRETQYF; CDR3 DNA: TGTGCCAGCGGTAGTCCACTCCGGGAGACCCAGTACTTC
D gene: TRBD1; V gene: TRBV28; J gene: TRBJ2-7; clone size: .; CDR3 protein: CASSFLGTGSYEQYF; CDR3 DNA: TGTGCCAGCAGTTTCTTAGGGACAGGGTCATACGAGCAGTACTTC
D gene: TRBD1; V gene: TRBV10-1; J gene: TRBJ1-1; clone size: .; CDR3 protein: CASSGTGDTEAFF; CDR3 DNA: TGCGCCAGCAGTGGGACAGGGGACACTGAAGCTTTCTTT
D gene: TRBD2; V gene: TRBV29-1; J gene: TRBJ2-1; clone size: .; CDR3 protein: CSVTSGSYNYNEQFF; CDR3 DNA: TGCAGCGTCACTAGCGGGAGTTATAACTACAATGAGCAGTTCTTC
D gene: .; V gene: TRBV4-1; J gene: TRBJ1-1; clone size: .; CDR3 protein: CASSQGKWATEAFF; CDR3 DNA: TGCGCCAGCAGCCAGGGAAAGTGGGCTACTGAAGCTTTCTTT
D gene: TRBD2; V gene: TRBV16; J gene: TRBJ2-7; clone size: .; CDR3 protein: CASSLRGGEQYF; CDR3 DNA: TGTGCCAGCAGCTTACGGGGGGGCGAGCAGTACTTC
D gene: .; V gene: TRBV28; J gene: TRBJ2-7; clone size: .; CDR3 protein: CASSSSGFSYEQYF; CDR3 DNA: TGTGCCAGCAGTAGTAGCGGCTTCTCCTACGAGCAGTACTTC
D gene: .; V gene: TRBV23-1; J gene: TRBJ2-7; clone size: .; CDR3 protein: CASSQYPF; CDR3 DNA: TGCGCCAGCAGTCAATATCCATTC
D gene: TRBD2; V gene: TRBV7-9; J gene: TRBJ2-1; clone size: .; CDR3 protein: CASSPRSSGSSNNEQFF; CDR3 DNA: TGTGCCAGCAGCCCCCGGTCTAGCGGGAGTTCCAACAATGAGCAGTTCTTC
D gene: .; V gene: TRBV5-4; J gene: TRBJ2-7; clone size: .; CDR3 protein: CASSLGGYYEQYF; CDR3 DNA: TGTGCCAGCAGCTTGGGGGGATACTACGAGCAGTACTTC
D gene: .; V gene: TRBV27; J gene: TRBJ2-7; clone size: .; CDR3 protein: CASSPQSYEQYF; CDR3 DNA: TGTGCCAGCAGTCCACAGAGTTACGAGCAGTACTTC
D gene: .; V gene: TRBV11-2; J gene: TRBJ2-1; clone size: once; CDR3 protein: CASSLELVDEQFF; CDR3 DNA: TGTGCCAGCAGCTTAGAACTCGTAGATGAGCAGTTCTTC
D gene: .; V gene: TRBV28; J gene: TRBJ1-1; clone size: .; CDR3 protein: CASSPVMNTEAFF; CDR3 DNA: TGTGCCAGCAGCCCAGTTATGAACACTGAAGCTTTCTTT
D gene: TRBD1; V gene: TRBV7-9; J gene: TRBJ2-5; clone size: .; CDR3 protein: CASSLALGQEETQYF; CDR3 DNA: TGTGCCAGCAGCTTAGCCCTGGGACAGGAAGAGACCCAGTACTTC
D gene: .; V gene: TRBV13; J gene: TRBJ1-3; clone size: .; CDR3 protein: CASSLNRVNSGNTIYF; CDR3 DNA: TGTGCCAGCAGCCTCAACAGGGTAAACTCTGGAAACACCATATATTTT